Below are 21 T cell receptor beta chains sequenced from a single sample in a study of control samples from healthy donors and cancer patients. Produced via immunoSEQ multiplex PCR; TCRdb's table is partial and in-frame only. The table has tens of thousands of clones, around 90% seen once. The sequencing input was PBMCs. These receptors originate from a man aged 60 to 75 with colorectal cancer.

The chain links TRBV11-3 to TRBJ2-3; D perhaps matches TRBD1 (5 bases). V was cut by 5 bases and J by 0 bases, with 9 bases left in between. The CDR3 sequence is 14 residues long. Germline values: CDR1 SGHNT, CDR2 YENEEA. The CDR3, as DNA: TGTGCCAGCAGCCCAGGGATGAGCACAGATACGCAGTATTTT. It is translated as CASSPGMSTDTQYF.

CDR3 bases: TGTGCCAGCAGCTTGGATTTTGTGGGGTATGGCTACACCTTC. Its protein product is CASSLDFVGYGYTF. The chain combines TRBV5-4 with TRBJ1-2, with D hard to call. Germline V gene data show CDR1 as SGHNT and CDR2 as YYREEE (reference sequence). V dropped 0 bases and J dropped 5 bases, with 11 bases sitting between them. The CDR3 covers 14 residues.

This sequence joins TRBV23-1 and TRBJ2-5, with a possible D match to TRBD2 (6 bases). TRBV23-1 is an open reading frame whose function is uncertain. This CDR3 contains 11 residues. Trimming removed 7 bases at V and 4 bases at J, with 7 bases between. The CDR3 region is CASKEGETQYF. In nucleotides, the CDR3 is TGCGCCAGCAAGGAGGGAGAGACCCAGTACTTC.

The chain joins TRBV11-2 to TRBJ1-2; 7 bases are shared with TRBD1. After removal of 5 bases from V and 5 bases from J, the junction contained 11 bases not matched to a gene. This CDR3 has 15 amino acids. Germline V CDR1 and CDR2: SGHAT, FQNNGV. The CDR3 region has the DNA TGTGCCAGCAGCCAAACGCCGGGACAGTGGTATGGCTACACCTTC. Amino acid sequence: CASSQTPGQWYGYTF.

This clone was seen a single time. The CDR3 sequence is CASSETGYGYTF. The CDR3, as DNA: TGTGCCAGCAGTGAGACAGGGTATGGCTACACCTTC. V gene TRBV27 combines with J gene TRBJ1-2; 7 bases fit TRBD1. CDR3 length: 12 amino acids. Germline trimming cut 5 bases from V and 5 bases from J; bases unmatched to any gene: 2. Per germline, CDR1 MNHEY and CDR2 SMNVEV (reference sequence).

The rearrangement joins TRBV9 to TRBJ2-1; TRBD2 agrees at 9 bases. From germline, CDR1 is SGDLS and CDR2 YYNGEE. V shed 1 base, J shed 0 bases, and the junction held 8 bases outside the gene matches. The CDR3 totals 18 residues. The CDR3 loop reads CASSVRLAGTYSYNEQFF. CDR3 nucleotide sequence: TGTGCCAGCAGCGTAAGGCTAGCGGGGACCTACTCCTACAATGAGCAGTTCTTC.

V is TRBV5-5 and J is TRBJ2-5; D is tentatively TRBD1 or TRBD2 (5 bases each). Germline assignment: CDR1 SGHKS and CDR2 YYEKEE (reference sequence). CDR3 length: 14 amino acids. Trimming stripped 2 bases from V and 5 bases from J, with 13 bases between. CDR3 amino acids: CASSLEWGSETQYF. In nucleotides, the CDR3 is TGTGCCAGCAGCTTAGAGTGGGGGTCGGAGACCCAGTACTTC.

The rearrangement uses TRBV2 and TRBJ2-1; unclear D gene. CDR1 SNHLY and CDR2 FYNNEI come from the germline V gene. V dropped 8 bases and J dropped 7 bases, with 6 bases sitting between them. The CDR3 extends over 10 amino acids. The CDR3: CASAGNEQFF. The CDR3 DNA is TGTGCCAGCGCCGGGAATGAGCAGTTCTTC. The full variable domain, with the rest looked up from reference TRBV2 and TRBJ2-1, is EPEVTQTPSHQVTQMGQEVILRCVPISNHLYFYWYRQILGQKVEFLVSFYNNEISEKSEIFDDQFSVERPDGSNFTLKIRSTKLEDSAMYFCASAGNEQFFGPGTRLTVL.

This clone has only one observation. This CDR3 is CASSSRPTASYNSPLHF. The CDR3 DNA follows: TGTGCCAGCAGCTCTAGGCCGACAGCGTCTTATAATTCACCCCTCCACTTT. The chain combines TRBV7-9 with TRBJ1-6; perhaps TRBD1 as D (5 bases). Trimming removed 4 bases from V and 4 bases from J, with 17 bases in between. Per the germline V gene, CDR1 is SEHNR and CDR2 is FQNEAQ (reference sequence). The CDR3 is made up of 17 amino acids.

This chain links TRBV5-4 with TRBJ2-1; the match to TRBD2 covers 8 bases. The CDR3 length is 16 residues. Trimming removed 3 bases from V and 7 bases from J; junction bases left unmatched: 12. Germline V gene data show CDR1 as SGHNT and CDR2 as YYREEE (reference sequence). In DNA form, the CDR3 reads TGTGCCAGCAGCTCACCTTCGGCGGGGGGTACGAATGAGCAGTTCTTC. It codes for CASSSPSAGGTNEQFF.

The V gene is TRBV7-2, the J gene TRBJ2-7; 7 nucleotides align to TRBD1. The CDR3 extends over 14 amino acids. Looked up from germline, CDR1 is SGHTA and CDR2 is FQGNSA. V was pared by 2 bases and J by 5 bases, with 6 bases of the junction left unmatched. The CDR3 nucleotides are TGTGCCAGCAGCTTAACGACAGGGACCAACGAGCAGTACTTC. It encodes CASSLTTGTNEQYF.

The rearrangement links TRBV7-8 to TRBJ2-7, with 9 bases fitting TRBD1. The CDR3 extends over 15 amino acids. Per germline, CDR1 SGHVS and CDR2 FQNEAQ. After removal of 2 bases from V and 0 bases from J, the junction contained 2 bases not matched to a gene. This chain's CDR3 is CASSLSGQGSYEQYF. The CDR3 DNA is TGTGCCAGCAGCTTATCGGGACAGGGCTCCTACGAGCAGTACTTC. The complete variable domain, with remaining parts taken from reference TRBV7-8 and TRBJ2-7, reads GAGVSQSPRYKVAKRGQDVALRCDPISGHVSLFWYQQALGQGPEFLTYFQNEAQLDKSGLPSDRFFAERPEGSVSTLKIQRTQQEDSAVYLCASSLSGQGSYEQYFGPGTRLTVT.

Only one count was recorded for this clone. The rearrangement uses TRBV7-9 and TRBJ2-1; D remains ambiguous. The CDR3 consists of 13 residues. Germline-derived CDR1 and CDR2 are SEHNR and FQNEAQ (reference sequence). V was clipped by 5 bases and J by 0 bases, with 5 bases between them. CDR3 in DNA: TGTGCCAGCAGCGAGAGCTCCTACAATGAGCAGTTCTTC. Translated, it gives CASSESSYNEQFF.

This clone was detected only once. The chain recombines TRBV24-1 with TRBJ2-1; D ambiguous. V was shortened by 5 bases and J by 0 bases, with 16 bases between the two germline ends. CDR1 is KGHDR and CDR2 is SFDVKD in the germline V gene. The CDR3 is made up of 17 amino acids. CDR3 residues: CATSVSRPASSYNEQFF. CDR3 DNA: TGTGCCACCAGTGTGTCGCGGCCAGCCAGCTCCTACAATGAGCAGTTCTTC.

The V gene is TRBV11-2, the J gene TRBJ2-7, with D maybe TRBD1 (6 bases). V lost 2 bases and J lost 2, with 16 bases in between. The germline CDR1 and CDR2 sequences are SGHAT and FQNNGV. The CDR3 runs to 16 residues. The CDR3 coding sequence is TGTGCCAGCAGCTTATCTATGGGGGCCAGCGCCTACGAGCAGTACTTC. Translated, it gives CASSLSMGASAYEQYF.

The chain links TRBV3-1 (or the pseudogene TRBV3-2) to TRBJ2-7; a weak D match, TRBD1 (5 bases). Germline V gene sequence: CDR1 LGHDT, CDR2 YNNKEL (reference sequence). The CDR3 has 14 amino acids. The V end was cut by 5 bases, the J end by 5 bases, with 16 bases between. DNA of the CDR3: TGTGCCAGCAGCAAAGGACACTTAGCTGACGAGCAGTACTTC. Translation: CASSKGHLADEQYF.

The chain couples TRBV7-8 to TRBJ1-2, with D maybe TRBD1 (5 bases). V was trimmed by 5 bases and J by 5 bases, leaving 12 bases between them. The CDR3 has 13 residues. The germline gives CDR1 SGHVS, CDR2 FQNEAQ. As DNA, the CDR3 is TGTGCCAGCAGCCCGACAGAGAAGTATGGCTACACCTTC. It encodes CASSPTEKYGYTF.

V gene TRBV21-1 combines with J gene TRBJ2-3; the DNA was not used to check the table's D call, TRBD1. TRBV21-1 is given as a pseudogene. The length of the CDR3 is 14 residues. In DNA form, the CDR3 reads TGTGCCAGCCCCGGGACAACCTACACAGATACGCAGTATTTT. Translated, it gives CASPGTTYTDTQYF.

V and J are TRBV9 and TRBJ1-3; D is ambiguous. Germline CDR1 is SGDLS and CDR2 is YYNGEE. The CDR3 runs 16 residues. Trimming pared 0 bases from V and 0 bases from J, leaving 10 bases between. The CDR3 region is CASSVGEGSSGNTIYF. CDR3 sequence (DNA): TGTGCCAGCAGCGTAGGGGAAGGCAGCTCTGGAAACACCATATATTTT.

This chain links TRBV7-9 with TRBJ2-2; D is ambiguous. CDR3 length: 16 residues. V gave up 2 bases and J gave up 2 bases, with 12 bases separating them. The germline V gene encodes CDR1 SEHNR and CDR2 FQNEAQ (reference sequence). The DNA of the CDR3 is TGTGCCAGCAGCTTACGGGTGGTAGCTAACACCGGGGAGCTGTTTTTT. Protein: CASSLRVVANTGELFF.

The chain combines TRBV4-2 with TRBJ2-3, with D unresolved. V shed 0 bases and J shed 6 bases, with 10 bases lying between them. This CDR3 comprises 14 residues. The germline V gene has CDR1 LGHNA and CDR2 YNFKEQ. CDR3 amino acids: CASSQEIGADTQYF. The CDR3 DNA reads as TGTGCCAGCAGCCAAGAAATTGGTGCGGATACGCAGTATTTT.